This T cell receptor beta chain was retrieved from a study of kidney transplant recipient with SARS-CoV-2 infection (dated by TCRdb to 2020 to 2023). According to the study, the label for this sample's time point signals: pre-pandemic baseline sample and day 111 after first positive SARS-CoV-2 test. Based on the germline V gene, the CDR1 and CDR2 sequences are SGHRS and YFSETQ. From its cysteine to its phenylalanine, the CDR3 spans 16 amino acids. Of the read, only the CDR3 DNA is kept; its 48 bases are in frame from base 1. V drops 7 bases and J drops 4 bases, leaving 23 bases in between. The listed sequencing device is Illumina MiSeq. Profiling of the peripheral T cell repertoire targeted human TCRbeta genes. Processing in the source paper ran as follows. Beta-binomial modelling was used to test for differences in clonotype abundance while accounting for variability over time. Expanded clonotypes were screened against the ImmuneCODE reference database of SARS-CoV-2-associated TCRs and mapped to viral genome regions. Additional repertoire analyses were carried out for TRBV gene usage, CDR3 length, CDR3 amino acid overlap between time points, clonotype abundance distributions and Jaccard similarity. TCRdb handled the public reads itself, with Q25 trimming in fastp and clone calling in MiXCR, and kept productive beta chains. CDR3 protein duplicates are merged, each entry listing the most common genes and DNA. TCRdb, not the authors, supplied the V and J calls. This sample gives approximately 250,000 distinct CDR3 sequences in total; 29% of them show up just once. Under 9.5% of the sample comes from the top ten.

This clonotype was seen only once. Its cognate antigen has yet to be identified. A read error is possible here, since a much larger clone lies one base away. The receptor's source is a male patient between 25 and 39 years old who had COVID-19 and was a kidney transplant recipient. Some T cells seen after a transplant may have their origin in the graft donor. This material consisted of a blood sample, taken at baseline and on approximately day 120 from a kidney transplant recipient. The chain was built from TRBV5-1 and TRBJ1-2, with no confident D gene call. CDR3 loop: CASLVPSVRKAYGYTF. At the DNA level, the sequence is TGCGCCAGCCTAGTTCCATCGGTTCGAAAGGCCTATGGCTACACCTTC.